The present T cell receptor (beta chain) was sequenced within a study of Ad26.COV2.S vaccination and SARS-CoV-2 variants. Background on the study: Enrollment placed the donor in the COV1001 Ad26.COV2.S trial arm. The study gave Ad26.COV2.S intramuscularly, once or twice 56 days apart.

The CDR3 contains 14 residues. The ends were cut back, 2 bases at V and 10 bases at J, with 15 bases in the middle. CDR1 and CDR2 from the germline V gene are LGHDT and YNNKEL (reference sequence). Only in-frame clones appear in the TCRdb table, and some are missing; sequencing was by immunoSEQ multiplex PCR. Of about 430,000 clones in the sample, over 75% were seen once. Concerning this clone itself: Its antigen is still unknown.

Treatment meaning: about 20 received Ad26.COV2.S at low or high dose, single or two shots; 5 received placebo; per-sample allocation not given. Sampling was done on day 63 after the first vaccine or placebo injection. Regarding the study as a whole: People who got the vaccine or the placebo had similar non-spike TCR breadth.

V and J are TRBV3-1 (or the pseudogene TRBV3-2) and TRBJ2-1, with D uncertain. The source of this sequence is a person aged 18-60 years who received the Ad26.COV2.S COVID-19 vaccine or a placebo. Sequencing was performed on peripheral blood, taken in a trial of Ad26.COV2.S vaccine versus placebo. CDR3 sequence: CASSQFGEPEEQFF. The CDR3 nucleotides are TGTGCCAGCAGCCAATTTGGAGAGCCTGAGGAGCAGTTCTTC.